A selection of T cell receptor beta chains follows, all from one sample in a study of T cell responses to AZD1222 COVID-19 vaccine. Method: immunoSEQ multiplex PCR; TCRdb's copy keeps in-frame clones and lacks some. The sample shows about 120,000 clones, roughly 89% of them seen only once. The sample consisted of peripheral blood, taken on day 0 of AZD1222 vaccination. The receptors come from an adult in good health. CDR3s include the opening cysteine and the closing phenylalanine or tryptophan.

j_call: TRBJ1-2; v_call: TRBV5-5; cdr3_aa: CASSPDSWNGYTF
j_call: TRBJ1-1; v_call: TRBV24-1; cdr3_aa: CATSDLNTEAFF
j_call: TRBJ1-5; v_call: TRBV4-2; cdr3_aa: CASSQPYVTGEDQPQHF
j_call: TRBJ2-3; v_call: TRBV2; cdr3_aa: CATPTTGGGVTDTQYF
j_call: TRBJ2-3; v_call: TRBV27; cdr3_aa: CASKTSDPTDTQYF
j_call: TRBJ2-7; v_call: TRBV15; cdr3_aa: CATSSRDSGEQYF
j_call: TRBJ2-7; v_call: TRBV7-6; cdr3_aa: CASSTTTGEGGEQYF
j_call: TRBJ1-1; v_call: TRBV30; cdr3_aa: CAWSVNSGTEAFF
j_call: TRBJ2-3; v_call: TRBV2; cdr3_aa: CASSEGGLGTDTQYF
j_call: TRBJ2-7; v_call: TRBV9; cdr3_aa: CASSANPGQAYEQYF
j_call: TRBJ1-1; v_call: TRBV5-1; cdr3_aa: CASSVTGGSTEAFF
j_call: TRBJ2-7; v_call: TRBV18; cdr3_aa: CASSPPRRDMSPYEQYF
j_call: TRBJ1-1; v_call: TRBV2; cdr3_aa: CASRGQGNTEAFF
j_call: TRBJ2-1; v_call: TRBV28; cdr3_aa: CASSRASGSWWVNEQFF
j_call: TRBJ2-5; v_call: TRBV2; cdr3_aa: CASSVFRETQYF
j_call: TRBJ1-2; v_call: TRBV5-1; cdr3_aa: CASNSEGGYTF
j_call: TRBJ1-2; v_call: TRBV28; cdr3_aa: CASSSQGTNYGYTF
j_call: TRBJ1-2; v_call: TRBV11-2; cdr3_aa: CASSLGARAAQRDGYTF
j_call: TRBJ1-4; v_call: TRBV5-1; cdr3_aa: CASSLDRGNEKLFF
j_call: TRBJ2-3; v_call: TRBV4-1; cdr3_aa: CASSSGTRGTQYF
j_call: TRBJ1-2; v_call: TRBV4-2; cdr3_aa: CASSQDDRRKGGYTF
j_call: TRBJ1-2; v_call: TRBV25-1; cdr3_aa: CASSEPGPFNYGYTF
j_call: TRBJ1-1; v_call: TRBV25-1; cdr3_aa: CASSELRSQGRDTEAFF